This TCR beta chain was recovered during a study of identical twins. Only a few counts were recorded for this clonotype. TCRdb re-derived calls from the 5' RACE reads in MiXCR, one entry per CDR3 protein. There are some 560,000 distinct CDR3 sequences in the sample; approximately 10% occur only once, and roughly 3% lies in the top ten. Per germline, CDR1 LGHNA and CDR2 YNFKEQ. The CDR3 length is 16 residues. With 4 bases clipped from V and 6 bases from J, the junction kept 7 bases outside the gene matches. The data also belong to a second study, concerning yellow fever vaccine responses in identical twins.

Sequencing used PBMCs. This chain connects TRBV4-2 to TRBJ2-2; 11 bases match TRBD2. This TCR derives from a woman between 18 and 29 years old in good health. CDR3 bases: TGTGCCAGCAGCCGATTAGCGGGAGGGATCTCCGGGGAGCTGTTTTTT. Translation: CASSRLAGGISGELFF.